This TCR beta chain came from a study of shared clonotypes between healthy human individuals. The germline gives CDR1 SEHNR, CDR2 FQNEAQ (reference sequence). Trimming stripped 4 bases from V and 0 bases from J, with 10 bases between. This CDR3 comprises 15 residues. Generated by immunoSEQ multiplex PCR, the TCRdb table keeps only in-frame clones and is missing some. The sample lists 2,500,000 or so clones, 85% to 95% occurring once. The source is a man between 18 and 29 years old in good health. Some clones in this sample may be carry-over from other donors' samples. Sequencing used naive CD4+ T cells from PBMCs. The subset here: CD45RA+ positively selected. V and J are TRBV7-9 and TRBJ1-5; a weak D match, TRBD1 (6 bases). As DNA, the CDR3 is TGTGCCAGCAGCTCCGGGACACCTAGCAATCAGCCCCAGCATTTT. It translates to CASSSGTPSNQPQHF.